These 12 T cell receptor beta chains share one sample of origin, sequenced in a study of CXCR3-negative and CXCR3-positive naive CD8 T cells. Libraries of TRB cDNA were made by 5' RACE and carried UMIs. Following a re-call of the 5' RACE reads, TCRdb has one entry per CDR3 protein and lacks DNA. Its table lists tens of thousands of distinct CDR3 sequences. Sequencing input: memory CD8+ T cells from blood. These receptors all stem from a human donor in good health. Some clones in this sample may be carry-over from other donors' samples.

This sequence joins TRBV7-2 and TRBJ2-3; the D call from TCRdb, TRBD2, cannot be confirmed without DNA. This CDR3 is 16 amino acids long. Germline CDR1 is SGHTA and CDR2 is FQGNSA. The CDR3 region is CASSLGLLAVTDTQYF. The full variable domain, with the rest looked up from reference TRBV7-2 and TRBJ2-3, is GAGVSQSPSNKVTEKGKDVELRCDPISGHTALYWYRQSLGQGLEFLIYFQGNSAPDKSGLPSDRFSAERTGGSVSTLTIQRTQQEDSAVYLCASSLGLLAVTDTQYFGPGTRLTVL.

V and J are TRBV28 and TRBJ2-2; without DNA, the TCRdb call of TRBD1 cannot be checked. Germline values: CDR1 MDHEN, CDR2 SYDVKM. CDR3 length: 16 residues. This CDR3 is CASTPGRGRVTGELFF.

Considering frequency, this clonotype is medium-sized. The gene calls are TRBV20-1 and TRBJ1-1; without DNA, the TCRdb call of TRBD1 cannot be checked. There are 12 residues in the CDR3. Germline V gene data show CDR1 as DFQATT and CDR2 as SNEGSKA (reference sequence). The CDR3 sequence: CSAAPGDTEAFF.

CDR3 amino acids: CASSSTFVFEHINSYEQYF. The chain uses TRBV7-9 and TRBJ2-7. Germline assignment: CDR1 SEHNR and CDR2 FQNEAQ (reference sequence). This CDR3 region has 19 residues.

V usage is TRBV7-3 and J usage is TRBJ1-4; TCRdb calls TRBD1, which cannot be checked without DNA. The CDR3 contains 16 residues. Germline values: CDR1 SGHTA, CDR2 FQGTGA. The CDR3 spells CASSPGTGGRGEKLFF.

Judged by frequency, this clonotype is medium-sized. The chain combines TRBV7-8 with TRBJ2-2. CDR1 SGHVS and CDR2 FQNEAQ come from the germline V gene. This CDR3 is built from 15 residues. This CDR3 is CASSLLLSDTGELFF.

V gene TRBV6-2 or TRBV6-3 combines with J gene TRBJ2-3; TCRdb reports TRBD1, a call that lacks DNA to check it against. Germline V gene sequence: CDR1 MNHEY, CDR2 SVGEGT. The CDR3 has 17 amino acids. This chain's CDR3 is CASSYPGSGLRTDTQYF.

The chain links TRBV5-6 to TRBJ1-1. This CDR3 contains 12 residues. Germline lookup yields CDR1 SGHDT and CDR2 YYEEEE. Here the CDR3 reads CASSLRETEAFF.

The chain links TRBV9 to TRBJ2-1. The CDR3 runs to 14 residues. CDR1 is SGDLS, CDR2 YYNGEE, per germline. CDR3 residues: CASSVVSSYNEQFF.

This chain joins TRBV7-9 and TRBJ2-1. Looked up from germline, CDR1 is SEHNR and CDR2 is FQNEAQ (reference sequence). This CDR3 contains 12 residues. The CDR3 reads CASSIGVNEQFF.

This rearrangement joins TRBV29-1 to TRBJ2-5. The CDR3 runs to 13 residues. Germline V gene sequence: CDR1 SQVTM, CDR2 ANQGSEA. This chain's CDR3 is CSVELRYQETQYF.

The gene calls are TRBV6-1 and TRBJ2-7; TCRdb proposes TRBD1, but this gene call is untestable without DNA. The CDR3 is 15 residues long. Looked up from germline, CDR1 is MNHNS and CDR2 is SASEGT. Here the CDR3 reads CASSEGQGAFYEQYF.